This T cell receptor beta chain is from a study of cytomegalovirus exposure and HLA in healthy donors. General observations from the study: A later analysis appeared to link common viral pathogens to several of the most significant clusters. In vitro checks showed that a few CMV-associated chains really do target CMV antigens.

The PCR ran on 60 Vbeta and 13 Jbeta primers. TCRdb keeps only in-frame clones here, not all; method: immunoSEQ multiplex PCR. The sample carries tens of thousands of clones, 77% recorded once. Unmatched junction bases numbered 5, after V lost 2 bases and J lost 4 bases. Germline assignment: CDR1 MNHEY and CDR2 SVGAGI. This CDR3 is built from 16 residues. Turning to this clone: Its antigen is unknown.

It was healthy bone marrow donors who served as donors. Sampled while nominally healthy, donors likely had unrecorded immune exposures. This sequence originates from a man aged 25-45 years in good health and CMV-seronegative. The chain recombines TRBV6-5 with TRBJ2-3; 11 bases are shared with TRBD2. The sample comprised PBMCs. The CDR3 region is CASSYASGRKSDTQYF. CDR3 bases: TGTGCCAGCAGTTACGCTAGCGGGAGGAAATCAGATACGCAGTATTTT.